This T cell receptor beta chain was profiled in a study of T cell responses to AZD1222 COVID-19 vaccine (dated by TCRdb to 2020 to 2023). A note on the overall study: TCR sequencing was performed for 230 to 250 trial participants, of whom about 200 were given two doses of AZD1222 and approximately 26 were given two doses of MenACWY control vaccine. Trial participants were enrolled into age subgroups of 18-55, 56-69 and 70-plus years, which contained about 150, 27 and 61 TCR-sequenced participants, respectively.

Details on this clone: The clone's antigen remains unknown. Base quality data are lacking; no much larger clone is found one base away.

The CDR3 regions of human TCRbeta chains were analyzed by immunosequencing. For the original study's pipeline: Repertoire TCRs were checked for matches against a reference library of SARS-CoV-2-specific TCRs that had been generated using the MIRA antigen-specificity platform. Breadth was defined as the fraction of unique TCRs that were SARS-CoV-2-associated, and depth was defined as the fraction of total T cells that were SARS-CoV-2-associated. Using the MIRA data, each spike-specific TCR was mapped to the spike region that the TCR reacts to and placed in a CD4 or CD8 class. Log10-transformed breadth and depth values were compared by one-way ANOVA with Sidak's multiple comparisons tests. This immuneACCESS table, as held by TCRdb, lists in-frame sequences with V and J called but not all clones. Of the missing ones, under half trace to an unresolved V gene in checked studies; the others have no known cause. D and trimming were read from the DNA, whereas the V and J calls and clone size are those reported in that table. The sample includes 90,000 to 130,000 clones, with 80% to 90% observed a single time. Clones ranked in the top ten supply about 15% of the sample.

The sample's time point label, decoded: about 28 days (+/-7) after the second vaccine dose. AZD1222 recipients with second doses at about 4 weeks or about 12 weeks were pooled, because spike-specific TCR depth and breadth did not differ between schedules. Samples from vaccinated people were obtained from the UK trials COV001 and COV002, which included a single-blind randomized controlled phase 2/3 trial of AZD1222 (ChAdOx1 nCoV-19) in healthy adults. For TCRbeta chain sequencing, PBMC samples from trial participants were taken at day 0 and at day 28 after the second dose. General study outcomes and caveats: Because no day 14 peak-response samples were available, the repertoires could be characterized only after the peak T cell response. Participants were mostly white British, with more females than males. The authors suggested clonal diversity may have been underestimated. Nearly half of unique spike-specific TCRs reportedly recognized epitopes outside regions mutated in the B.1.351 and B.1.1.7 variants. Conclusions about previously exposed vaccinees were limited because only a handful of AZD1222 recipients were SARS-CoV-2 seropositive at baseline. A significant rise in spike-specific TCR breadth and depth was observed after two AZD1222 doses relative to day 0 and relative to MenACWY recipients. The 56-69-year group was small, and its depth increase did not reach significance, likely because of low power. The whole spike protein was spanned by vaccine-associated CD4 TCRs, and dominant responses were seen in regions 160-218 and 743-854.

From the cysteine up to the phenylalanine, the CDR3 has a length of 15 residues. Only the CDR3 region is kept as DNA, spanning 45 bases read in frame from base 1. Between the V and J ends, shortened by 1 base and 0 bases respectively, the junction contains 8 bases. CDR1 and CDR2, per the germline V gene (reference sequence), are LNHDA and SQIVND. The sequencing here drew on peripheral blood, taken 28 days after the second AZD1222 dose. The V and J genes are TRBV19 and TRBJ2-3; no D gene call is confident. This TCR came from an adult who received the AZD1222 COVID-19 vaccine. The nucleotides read TGTGCCAGTAGTATAGGGCCGTATAGCACAGATACGCAGTATTTT. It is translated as CASSIGPYSTDTQYF.